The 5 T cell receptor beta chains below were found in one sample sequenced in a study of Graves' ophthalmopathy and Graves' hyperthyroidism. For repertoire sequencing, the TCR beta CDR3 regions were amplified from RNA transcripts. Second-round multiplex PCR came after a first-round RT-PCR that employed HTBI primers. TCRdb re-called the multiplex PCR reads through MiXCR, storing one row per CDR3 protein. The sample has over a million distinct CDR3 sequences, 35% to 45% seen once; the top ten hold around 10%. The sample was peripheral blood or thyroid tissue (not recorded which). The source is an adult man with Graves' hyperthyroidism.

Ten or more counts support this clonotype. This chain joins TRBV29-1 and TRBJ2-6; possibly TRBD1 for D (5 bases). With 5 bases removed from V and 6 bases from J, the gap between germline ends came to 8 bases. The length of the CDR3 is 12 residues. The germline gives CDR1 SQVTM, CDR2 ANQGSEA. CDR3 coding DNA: TGCAGCGTTCAGGGTTCGGCCAACGTCCTGACTTTC. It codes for CSVQGSANVLTF.

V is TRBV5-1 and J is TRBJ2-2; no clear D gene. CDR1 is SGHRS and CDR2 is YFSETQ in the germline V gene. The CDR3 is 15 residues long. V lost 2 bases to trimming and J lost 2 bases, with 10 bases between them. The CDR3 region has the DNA TGCGCCAGCAGCTTCTTGGGGTTCAACACCGGGGAGCTGTTTTTT. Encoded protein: CASSFLGFNTGELFF.

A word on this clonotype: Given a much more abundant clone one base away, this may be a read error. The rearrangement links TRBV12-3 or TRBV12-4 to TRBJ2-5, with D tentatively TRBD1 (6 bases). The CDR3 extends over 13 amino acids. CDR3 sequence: CAGRGRTGETQYF. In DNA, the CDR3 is TGTGCCGGCAGGGGACGAACCGGGGAGACCCAGTACTTC.

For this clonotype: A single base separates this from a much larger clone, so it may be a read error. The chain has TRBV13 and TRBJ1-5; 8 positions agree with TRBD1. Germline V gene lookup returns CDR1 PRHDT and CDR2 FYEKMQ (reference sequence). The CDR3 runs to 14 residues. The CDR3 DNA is TGTGCCAGCAGCCCCAGGGGGCAGAATCAGTCCCAGCATTTT. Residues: CASSPRGQNQSQHF.

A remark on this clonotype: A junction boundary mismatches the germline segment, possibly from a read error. The CDR3 is CASSQIPKGREYGYTF. The CDR3 nucleotides are TGCGCCAGCAGCCAGATACCGAAGGGCAGGGAGTATGGCTACACCTTC. The rearrangement joins TRBV7-9 to TRBJ1-2; D is perhaps TRBD1 (5 bases). The CDR3 extends over 16 amino acids. CDR1 SEHNR and CDR2 FQNEAQ come from the germline V gene (reference sequence).